These T cell receptor beta chains were read from a single sample in a study of T cell responses to AZD1222 COVID-19 vaccine. TCRdb keeps only in-frame clones here, not all; method: immunoSEQ multiplex PCR. The data show fewer than 130,000 clones, less than 95% seen once. Source: peripheral blood, taken on day 0 of AZD1222 vaccination. All receptors derive from an adult in good health. The CDR3 runs from the conserved cysteine through the conserved F or W. D genes are given only for firm matches. Expanded clones get a size class; other rows say once, few or many, or leave the size out.

abundance: .; j_gene: TRBJ1-1; v_gene: TRBV18; d_gene: TRBD1; CDR3aa: CASSQGQGAEAFF; CDR3nt: TGTGCCAGCTCGCAAGGACAGGGCGCTGAAGCTTTCTTT
abundance: .; j_gene: TRBJ2-3; v_gene: TRBV12-3/TRBV12-4; d_gene: .; CDR3aa: CASKSETDTQYF; CDR3nt: TGTGCCAGCAAGAGTGAGACAGATACGCAGTATTTT
abundance: .; j_gene: TRBJ1-6; v_gene: TRBV19; d_gene: .; CDR3aa: CASSIDENSPLHF; CDR3nt: TGTGCCAGTAGTATAGATGAGAATTCACCCCTCCACTTT
abundance: .; j_gene: TRBJ1-5; v_gene: TRBV19; d_gene: .; CDR3aa: CASKSPSLPFGQPQHF; CDR3nt: TGTGCCAGTAAAAGCCCCTCCCTCCCTTTCGGCCAGCCCCAGCATTTT
abundance: .; j_gene: TRBJ2-1; v_gene: TRBV11-3; d_gene: .; CDR3aa: CASSDRKGKGGYNEQFF; CDR3nt: TGTGCCAGCAGCGATCGTAAGGGAAAGGGAGGCTACAATGAGCAGTTCTTC
abundance: once; j_gene: TRBJ1-1; v_gene: TRBV6-5; d_gene: .; CDR3aa: CASSNQGPEAFF; CDR3nt: TGTGCCAGCAGCAATCAGGGCCCAGAAGCTTTCTTT
abundance: .; j_gene: TRBJ2-7; v_gene: TRBV18; d_gene: TRBD2; CDR3aa: CASSPTSGEFSYEQYF; CDR3nt: TGTGCCAGCTCACCGACTAGCGGGGAGTTCTCCTACGAGCAGTACTTC
abundance: .; j_gene: TRBJ2-7; v_gene: TRBV4-2; d_gene: .; CDR3aa: CASSQGPGQLNEQYF; CDR3nt: TGTGCCAGCAGCCAAGGGCCGGGACAACTCAACGAGCAGTACTTC
abundance: few; j_gene: TRBJ2-6; v_gene: TRBV5-6; d_gene: .; CDR3aa: CASSFSPGLSGANVLTF; CDR3nt: TGTGCCAGCAGCTTTTCTCCGGGACTCTCTGGGGCCAACGTCCTGACTTTC
abundance: few; j_gene: TRBJ1-5; v_gene: TRBV30; d_gene: .; CDR3aa: CAWSEYRKQPQHF; CDR3nt: TGTGCCTGGAGTGAATACAGGAAGCAGCCCCAGCATTTT
abundance: .; j_gene: TRBJ1-1; v_gene: TRBV7-3; d_gene: .; CDR3aa: CASSRTGRGTEAFF; CDR3nt: TGTGCCAGCAGCCGTACCGGACGGGGAACTGAAGCTTTCTTT
abundance: .; j_gene: TRBJ2-7; v_gene: TRBV5-1; d_gene: .; CDR3aa: CASSSLGARYEQYF; CDR3nt: TGCGCCAGCAGCTCACTGGGGGCCCGGTACGAGCAGTACTTC
abundance: .; j_gene: TRBJ1-1; v_gene: TRBV4-1; d_gene: .; CDR3aa: CASSQDVQLMNTEAFF; CDR3nt: TGCGCCAGCAGCCAAGATGTCCAGCTTATGAACACTGAAGCTTTCTTT
abundance: .; j_gene: TRBJ1-1; v_gene: TRBV5-1; d_gene: TRBD1; CDR3aa: CASSLDQGAVSEAFF; CDR3nt: TGCGCCAGCAGCTTGGATCAGGGGGCAGTTTCTGAAGCTTTCTTT
abundance: .; j_gene: TRBJ2-3; v_gene: TRBV11-2; d_gene: .; CDR3aa: CASSLDTQYF; CDR3nt: TGTGCCAGCAGCCTAGATACGCAGTATTTT
abundance: once; j_gene: TRBJ1-1; v_gene: TRBV7-6; d_gene: TRBD1; CDR3aa: CASSSGQGSAEAFF; CDR3nt: TGTGCCAGCAGCTCGGGACAGGGATCGGCGGAGGCTTTCTTT
abundance: .; j_gene: TRBJ1-5; v_gene: TRBV28; d_gene: .; CDR3aa: CASSLMGGGQPQHF; CDR3nt: TGTGCCAGCAGTTTGATGGGGGGCGGCCAGCCCCAGCATTTT
abundance: .; j_gene: TRBJ2-5; v_gene: TRBV4-1; d_gene: .; CDR3aa: CASSQGPKEGGETQYF; CDR3nt: TGCGCCAGCAGCCAAGGGCCGAAGGAAGGGGGAGAGACCCAGTACTTC
abundance: .; j_gene: TRBJ1-3; v_gene: TRBV20-1; d_gene: .; CDR3aa: CSASDGLAGNTIYF; CDR3nt: TGCAGTGCTAGTGACGGGTTAGCTGGAAACACCATATATTTT
abundance: .; j_gene: TRBJ1-2; v_gene: TRBV18; d_gene: .; CDR3aa: CASSPGDMRGYTF; CDR3nt: TGTGCCAGCTCCCCGGGGGACATGCGAGGCTACACCTTC
abundance: .; j_gene: TRBJ1-2; v_gene: TRBV28; d_gene: TRBD1; CDR3aa: CASSLAGTGNLNYGYTF; CDR3nt: TGTGCCAGCAGTTTGGCCGGGACAGGGAATCTTAACTATGGCTACACCTTC
abundance: .; j_gene: TRBJ1-1; v_gene: TRBV28; d_gene: .; CDR3aa: CASSSPGSPNTEAFF; CDR3nt: TGTGCCAGCAGCTCTCCCGGCAGCCCGAACACTGAAGCTTTCTTT
abundance: .; j_gene: TRBJ1-2; v_gene: TRBV7-9; d_gene: .; CDR3aa: CASSLAEGRRSYGYTF; CDR3nt: TGTGCCAGCAGCTTAGCGGAGGGGCGTCGGAGCTATGGCTACACCTTC
abundance: .; j_gene: TRBJ2-3; v_gene: TRBV6-5; d_gene: .; CDR3aa: CASSYSSSSTDTQYF; CDR3nt: TGTGCCAGCAGCTATAGCAGTTCTAGCACAGATACGCAGTATTTT
abundance: .; j_gene: TRBJ2-1; v_gene: TRBV9; d_gene: TRBD2; CDR3aa: CASSAGLASYNEQFF; CDR3nt: TGTGCCAGCAGCGCGGGACTAGCCTCCTACAATGAGCAGTTCTTC